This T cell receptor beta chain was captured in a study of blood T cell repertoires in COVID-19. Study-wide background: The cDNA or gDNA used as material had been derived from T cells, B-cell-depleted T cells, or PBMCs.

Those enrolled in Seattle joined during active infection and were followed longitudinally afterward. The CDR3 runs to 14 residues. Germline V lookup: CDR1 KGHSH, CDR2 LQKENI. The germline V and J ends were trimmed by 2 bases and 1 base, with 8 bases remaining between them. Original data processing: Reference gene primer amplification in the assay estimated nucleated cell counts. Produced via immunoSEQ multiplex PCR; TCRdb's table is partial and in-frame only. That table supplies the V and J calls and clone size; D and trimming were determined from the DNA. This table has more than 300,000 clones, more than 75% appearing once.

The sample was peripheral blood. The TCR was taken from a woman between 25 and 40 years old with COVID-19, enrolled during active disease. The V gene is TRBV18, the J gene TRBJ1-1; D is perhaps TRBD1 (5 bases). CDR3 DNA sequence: TGTGCCAGCTCACCAGGGGCAAGGAACACTGAAGCTTTCTTT. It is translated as CASSPGARNTEAFF. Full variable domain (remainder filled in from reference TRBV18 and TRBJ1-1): NAGVMQNPRHLVRRRGQEARLRCSPMKGHSHVYWYRQLPEEGLKFMVYLQKENIIDESGMPKERFSAEFPKEGPSILRIQQVVRGDSAAYFCASSPGARNTEAFFGQGTRLTVV.